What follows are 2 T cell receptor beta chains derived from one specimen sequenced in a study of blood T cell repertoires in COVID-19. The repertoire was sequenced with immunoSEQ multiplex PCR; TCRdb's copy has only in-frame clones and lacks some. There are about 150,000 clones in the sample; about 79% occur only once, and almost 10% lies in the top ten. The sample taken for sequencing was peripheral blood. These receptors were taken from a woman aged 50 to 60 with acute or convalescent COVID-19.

CDR3 nucleotide sequence: TGTGCCAGCAGTTGGACTAGCGGGAACAATGAGCAGTTCTTC. Its protein is CASSWTSGNNEQFF. The genes are TRBV28 and TRBJ2-1, with 12 bases identical to TRBD2. This CDR3 has 14 amino acids. V shed 4 bases and J 5 bases; nucleotides not matched to a gene: 0. Germline values: CDR1 MDHEN, CDR2 SYDVKM.

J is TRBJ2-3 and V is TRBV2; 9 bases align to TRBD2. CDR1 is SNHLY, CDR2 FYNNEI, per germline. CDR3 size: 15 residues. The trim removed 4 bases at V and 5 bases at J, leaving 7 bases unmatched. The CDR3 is CASSGERGVGDTQYF. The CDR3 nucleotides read TGTGCCAGCAGTGGCGAGCGGGGGGTTGGAGATACGCAGTATTTT.